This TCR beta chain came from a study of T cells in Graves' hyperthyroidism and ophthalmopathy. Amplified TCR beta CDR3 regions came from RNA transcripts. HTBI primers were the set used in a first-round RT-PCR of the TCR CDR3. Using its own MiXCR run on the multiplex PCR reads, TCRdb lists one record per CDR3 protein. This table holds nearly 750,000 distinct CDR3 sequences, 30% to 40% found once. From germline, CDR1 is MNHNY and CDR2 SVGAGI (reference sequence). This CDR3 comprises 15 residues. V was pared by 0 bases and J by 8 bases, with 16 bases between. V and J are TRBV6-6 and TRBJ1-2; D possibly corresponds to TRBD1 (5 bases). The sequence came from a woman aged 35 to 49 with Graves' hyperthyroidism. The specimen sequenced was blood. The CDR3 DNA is TGTGCCAGCAGTTACTCGATTACCGCCCGGGACGGCTACACCTTC. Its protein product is CASSYSITARDGYTF.